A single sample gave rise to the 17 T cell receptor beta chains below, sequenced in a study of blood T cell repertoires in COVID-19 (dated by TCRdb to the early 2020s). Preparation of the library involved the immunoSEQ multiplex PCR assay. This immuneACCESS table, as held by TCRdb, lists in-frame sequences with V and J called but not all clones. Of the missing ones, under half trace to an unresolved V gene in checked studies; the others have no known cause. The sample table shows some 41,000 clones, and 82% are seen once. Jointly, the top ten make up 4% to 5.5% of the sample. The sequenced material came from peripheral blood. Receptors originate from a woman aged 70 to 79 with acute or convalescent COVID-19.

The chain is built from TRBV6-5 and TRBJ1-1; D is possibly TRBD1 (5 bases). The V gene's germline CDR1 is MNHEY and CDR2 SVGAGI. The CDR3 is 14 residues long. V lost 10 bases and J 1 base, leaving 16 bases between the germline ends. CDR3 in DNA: TGTGCCACGGGCCCCTCGCAGGGGAACACTGAAGCTTTCTTT. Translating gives CATGPSQGNTEAFF.

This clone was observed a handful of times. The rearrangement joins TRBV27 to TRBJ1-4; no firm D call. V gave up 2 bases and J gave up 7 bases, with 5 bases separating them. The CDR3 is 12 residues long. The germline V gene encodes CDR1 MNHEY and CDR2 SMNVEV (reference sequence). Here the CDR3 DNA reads TGTGCCAGCAGTTTAGAGGGTGAAAAACTGTTTTTT. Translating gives CASSLEGEKLFF.

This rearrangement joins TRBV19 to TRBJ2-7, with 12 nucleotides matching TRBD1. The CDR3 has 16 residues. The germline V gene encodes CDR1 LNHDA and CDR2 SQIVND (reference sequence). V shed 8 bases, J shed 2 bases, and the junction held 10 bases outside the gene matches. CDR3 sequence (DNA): TGTGCCAGTTGTAAGAGCCGGGACAGGGGGCCCTACGAGCAGTACTTC. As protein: CASCKSRDRGPYEQYF.

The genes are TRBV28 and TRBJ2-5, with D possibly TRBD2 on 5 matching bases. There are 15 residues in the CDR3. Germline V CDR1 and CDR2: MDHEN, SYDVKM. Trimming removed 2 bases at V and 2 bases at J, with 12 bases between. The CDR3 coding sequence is TGTGCCAGCAGTTTAGGCGGGTGGCAGCAAGAGACCCAGTACTTC. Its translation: CASSLGGWQQETQYF. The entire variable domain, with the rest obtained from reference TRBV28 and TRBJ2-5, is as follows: DVKVTQSSRYLVKRTGEKVFLECVQDMDHENMFWYRQDPGLGLRLIYFSYDVKMKEKGDIPEGYSVSREKKERFSLILESASTNQTSMYLCASSLGGWQQETQYFGPGTRLLVL.

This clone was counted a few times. DNA for the CDR3: TGTGCCAGCTCACCGCAGACAACTAATGAAAAACTGTTTTTT. The encoded protein is CASSPQTTNEKLFF. V gene TRBV18 combines with J gene TRBJ1-4; no definite D call. Trimming took off 3 bases at V and 0 bases at J, with 5 bases between the two ends. This CDR3 has 14 residues. The germline CDR1 and CDR2 sequences are KGHSH and LQKENI.

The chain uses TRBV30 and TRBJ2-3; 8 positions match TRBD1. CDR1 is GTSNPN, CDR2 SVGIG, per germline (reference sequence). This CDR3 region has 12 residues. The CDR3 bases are TGTGCTCAGGGGGCAGGGGGTGGTACGCAGTATTTT. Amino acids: CAQGAGGGTQYF.

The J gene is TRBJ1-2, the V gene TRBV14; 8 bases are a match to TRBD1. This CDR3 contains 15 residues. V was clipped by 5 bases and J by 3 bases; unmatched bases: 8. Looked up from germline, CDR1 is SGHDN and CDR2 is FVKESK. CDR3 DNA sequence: TGTGCCAGCAGCGGCGGACAGGGCGGGTACTATGGCTACACCTTC. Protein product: CASSGGQGGYYGYTF.

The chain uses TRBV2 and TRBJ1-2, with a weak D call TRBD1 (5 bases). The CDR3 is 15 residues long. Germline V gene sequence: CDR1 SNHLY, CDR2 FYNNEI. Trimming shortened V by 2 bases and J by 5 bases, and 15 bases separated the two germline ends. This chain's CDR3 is CASSESGGIQYGYTF. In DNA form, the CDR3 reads TGTGCCAGCAGTGAATCGGGGGGGATCCAATATGGCTACACCTTC.

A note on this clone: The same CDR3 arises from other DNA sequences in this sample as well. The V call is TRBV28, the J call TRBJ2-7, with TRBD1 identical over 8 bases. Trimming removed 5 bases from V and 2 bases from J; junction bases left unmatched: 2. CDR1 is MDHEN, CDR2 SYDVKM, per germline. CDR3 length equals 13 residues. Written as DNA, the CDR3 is TGTGCCAGCAGTCGGGGACAGGCCTACGAGCAGTACTTC. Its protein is CASSRGQAYEQYF.

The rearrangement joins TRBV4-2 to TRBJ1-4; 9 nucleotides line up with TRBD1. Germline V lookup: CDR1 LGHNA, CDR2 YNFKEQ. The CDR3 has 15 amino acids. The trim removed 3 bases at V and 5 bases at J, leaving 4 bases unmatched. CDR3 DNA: TGTGCCAGCAGCCAGCCCGGGACAGGGAATGAAAAACTGTTTTTT. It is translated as CASSQPGTGNEKLFF.

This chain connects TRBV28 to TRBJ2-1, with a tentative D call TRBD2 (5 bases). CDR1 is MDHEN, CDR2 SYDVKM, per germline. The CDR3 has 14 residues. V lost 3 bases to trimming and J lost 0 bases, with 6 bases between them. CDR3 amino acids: CASSFGSSYNEQFF. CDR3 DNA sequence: TGTGCCAGCAGTTTTGGGAGCTCCTACAATGAGCAGTTCTTC.

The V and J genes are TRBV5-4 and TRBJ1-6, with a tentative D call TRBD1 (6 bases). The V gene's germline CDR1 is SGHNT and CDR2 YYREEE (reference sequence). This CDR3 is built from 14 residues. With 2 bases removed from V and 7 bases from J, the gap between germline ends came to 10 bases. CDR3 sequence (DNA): TGTGCCAGCAGCTTTTCAGGGGACAATTCACCCCTCCACTTT. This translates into CASSFSGDNSPLHF.

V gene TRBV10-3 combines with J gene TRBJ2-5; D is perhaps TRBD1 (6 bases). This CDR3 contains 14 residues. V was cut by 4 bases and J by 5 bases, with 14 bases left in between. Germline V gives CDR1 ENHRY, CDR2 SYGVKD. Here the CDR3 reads CAISAVQGRETQYF. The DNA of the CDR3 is TGTGCCATCAGTGCAGTACAGGGTAGGGAGACCCAGTACTTC.

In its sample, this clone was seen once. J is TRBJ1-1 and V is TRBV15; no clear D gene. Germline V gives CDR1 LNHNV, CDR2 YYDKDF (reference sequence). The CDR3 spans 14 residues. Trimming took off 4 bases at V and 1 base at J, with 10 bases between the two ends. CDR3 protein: CATSNWAENTEAFF. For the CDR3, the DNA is TGTGCCACCAGCAATTGGGCCGAGAACACTGAAGCTTTCTTT.

In DNA, the CDR3 is TGTGCCAGCAGGGAAAATCCGCTAAACGATAATTCACCCCTCCACTTT. Translated: CASRENPLNDNSPLHF. The rearrangement links TRBV6-1 to TRBJ1-6; unclear D gene. V shed 6 bases and J shed 5 bases, with 17 bases lying between them. CDR1 is MNHNS and CDR2 is SASEGT in the germline V gene. The CDR3 length is 16 residues.

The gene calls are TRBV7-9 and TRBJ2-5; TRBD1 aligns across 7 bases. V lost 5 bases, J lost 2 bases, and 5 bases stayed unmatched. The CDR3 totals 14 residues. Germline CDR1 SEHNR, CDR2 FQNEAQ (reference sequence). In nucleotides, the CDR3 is TGTGCCAGCAGCGTTGGACAGGTTCAAGAGACCCAGTACTTC. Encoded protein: CASSVGQVQETQYF.

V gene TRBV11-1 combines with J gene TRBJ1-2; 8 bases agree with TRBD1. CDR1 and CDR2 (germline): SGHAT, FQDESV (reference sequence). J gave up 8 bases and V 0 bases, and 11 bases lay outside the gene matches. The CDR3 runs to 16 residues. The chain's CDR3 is CASSLAGQGLLWGYTF. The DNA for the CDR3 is TGTGCCAGCAGCTTAGCAGGACAGGGTTTACTATGGGGCTACACCTTC.